This T cell receptor beta chain was sequenced in a study of identical twins. Whole-study results and caveats: There was an excess of low generation probability in the out-of-frame alpha sequences that twins shared.

TCRdb itself ran the 5' RACE reads through MiXCR, one entry per CDR3 protein. The repertoire has 450,000 or so distinct CDR3 sequences, 14% of them found once; the top ten carry about 0.54%. In this sample, this clonotype turned up a few times. Its cognate antigen is unknown. This same sample was also part of a study on yellow fever vaccine responses in identical twins.

The material sequenced was CD4+ T cells sorted from blood. The sequence derives from a woman under 30 in good health.

The CDR3 loop is CASSGGHQPQHF. The CDR3 DNA reads as TGTGCCAGCAGCGGCGGGCATCAGCCCCAGCATTTT. The V gene is TRBV28, the J gene TRBJ1-5, with D uncertain. The V gene's germline CDR1 is MDHEN and CDR2 SYDVKM. The CDR3 is 12 amino acids. V lost 6 bases, J lost 5 bases, and 8 bases lay in between.